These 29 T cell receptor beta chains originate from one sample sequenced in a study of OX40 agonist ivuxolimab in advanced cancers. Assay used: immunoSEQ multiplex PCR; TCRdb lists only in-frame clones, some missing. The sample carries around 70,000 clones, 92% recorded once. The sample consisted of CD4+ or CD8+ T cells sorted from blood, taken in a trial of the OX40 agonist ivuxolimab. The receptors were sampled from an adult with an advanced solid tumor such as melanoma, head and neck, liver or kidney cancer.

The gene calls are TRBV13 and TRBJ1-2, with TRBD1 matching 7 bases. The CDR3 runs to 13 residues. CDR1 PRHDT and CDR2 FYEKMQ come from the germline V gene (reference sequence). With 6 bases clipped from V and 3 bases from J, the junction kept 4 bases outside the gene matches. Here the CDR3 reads CASRFTGDYGYTF. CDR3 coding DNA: TGTGCCAGCAGATTTACAGGGGACTATGGCTACACCTTC.

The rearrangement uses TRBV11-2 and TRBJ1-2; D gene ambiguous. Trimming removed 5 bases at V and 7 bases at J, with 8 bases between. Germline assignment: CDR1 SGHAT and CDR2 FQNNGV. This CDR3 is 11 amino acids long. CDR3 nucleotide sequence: TGTGCCAGCAGCGGATTGGGTGGCTACACCTTC. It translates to CASSGLGGYTF.

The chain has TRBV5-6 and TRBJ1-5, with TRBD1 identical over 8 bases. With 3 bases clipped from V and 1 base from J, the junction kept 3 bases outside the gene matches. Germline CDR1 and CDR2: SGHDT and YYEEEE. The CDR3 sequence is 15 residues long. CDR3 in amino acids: CASSSDRVSNQPQHF. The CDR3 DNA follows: TGTGCCAGCAGCTCGGACAGGGTGAGCAATCAGCCCCAGCATTTT. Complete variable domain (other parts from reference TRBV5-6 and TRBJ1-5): DAGVTQSPTHLIKTRGQQVTLRCSPKSGHDTVSWYQQALGQGPQFIFQYYEEEERQRGNFPDRFSGHQFPNYSSELNVNALLLGDSALYLCASSSDRVSNQPQHFGDGTRLSIL.

This chain's CDR3 is CASSLSSGGTDTQYF. Here the CDR3 DNA reads TGTGCCAGCAGTTTGAGTAGCGGGGGCACAGATACGCAGTATTTT. J is TRBJ2-3 and V is TRBV27; TRBD2 agrees at 8 bases. Germline CDR1 and CDR2: MNHEY and SMNVEV (reference sequence). The V and J ends lost 3 bases and 1 base, in that order; junction bases with no gene match: 3. CDR3 length: 15 amino acids.

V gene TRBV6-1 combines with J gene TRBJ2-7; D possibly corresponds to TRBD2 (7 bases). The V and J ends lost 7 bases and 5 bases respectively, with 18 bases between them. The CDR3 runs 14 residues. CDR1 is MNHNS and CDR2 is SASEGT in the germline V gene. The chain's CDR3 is CASMGGRVIDEQYF. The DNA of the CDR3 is TGTGCCAGCATGGGGGGGCGCGTAATCGACGAGCAGTACTTC.

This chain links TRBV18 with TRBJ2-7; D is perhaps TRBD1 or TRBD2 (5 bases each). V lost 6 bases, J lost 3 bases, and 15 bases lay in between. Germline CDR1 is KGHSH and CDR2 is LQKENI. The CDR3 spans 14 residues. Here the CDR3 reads CASSQDRGDYEQYF. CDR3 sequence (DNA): TGTGCCAGCTCCCAGGACCGAGGGGACTACGAGCAGTACTTC.

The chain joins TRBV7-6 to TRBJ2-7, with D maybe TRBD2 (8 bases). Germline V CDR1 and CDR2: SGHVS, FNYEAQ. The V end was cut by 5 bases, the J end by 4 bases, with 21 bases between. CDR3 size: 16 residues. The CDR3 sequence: CASSPGQDGGGYEQYF. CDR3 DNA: TGTGCCAGCAGCCCAGGACAGGACGGCGGGGGGTACGAGCAGTACTTC.

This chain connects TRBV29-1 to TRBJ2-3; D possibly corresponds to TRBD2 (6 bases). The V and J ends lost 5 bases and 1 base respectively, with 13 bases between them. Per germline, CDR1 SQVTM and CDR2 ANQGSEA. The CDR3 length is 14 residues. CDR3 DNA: TGCAGCGTTCTGGGGGGTCCCGGCACAGATACGCAGTATTTT. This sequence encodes CSVLGGPGTDTQYF.

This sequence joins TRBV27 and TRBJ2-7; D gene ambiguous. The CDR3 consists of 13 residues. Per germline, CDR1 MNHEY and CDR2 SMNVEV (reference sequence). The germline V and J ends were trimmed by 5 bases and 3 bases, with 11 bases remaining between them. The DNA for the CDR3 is TGTGCCAGCAGTCTCCTGGGTGGCTACGAGCAGTACTTC. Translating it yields CASSLLGGYEQYF.

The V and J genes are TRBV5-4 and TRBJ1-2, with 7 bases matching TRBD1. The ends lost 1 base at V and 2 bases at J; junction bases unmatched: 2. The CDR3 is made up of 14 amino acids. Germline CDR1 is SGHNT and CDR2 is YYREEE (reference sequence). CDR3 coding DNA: TGTGCCAGCAGCTTGTCCAGGGGGAACTATGGCTACACCTTC. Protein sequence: CASSLSRGNYGYTF.

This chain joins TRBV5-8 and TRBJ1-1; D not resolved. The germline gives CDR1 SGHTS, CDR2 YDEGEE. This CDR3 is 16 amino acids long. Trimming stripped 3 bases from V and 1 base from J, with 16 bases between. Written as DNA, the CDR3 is TGTGCCAGCAGCTGGGGTCGCCCAGGCTGGAACACTGAAGCTTTCTTT. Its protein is CASSWGRPGWNTEAFF.

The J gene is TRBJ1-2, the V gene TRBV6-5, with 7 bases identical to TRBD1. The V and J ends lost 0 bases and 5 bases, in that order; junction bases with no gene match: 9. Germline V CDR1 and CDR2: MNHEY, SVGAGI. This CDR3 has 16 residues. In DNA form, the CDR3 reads TGTGCCAGCAGTTACTCCCAGGGGGAGGCTTTGTATGGCTACACCTTC. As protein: CASSYSQGEALYGYTF.

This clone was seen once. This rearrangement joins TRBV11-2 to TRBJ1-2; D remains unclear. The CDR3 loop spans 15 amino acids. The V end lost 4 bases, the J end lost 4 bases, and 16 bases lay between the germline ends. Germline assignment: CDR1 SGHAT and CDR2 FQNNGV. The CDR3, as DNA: TGTGCCAGCAGCTCCCGCGCAGGTATTTTCTATGGCTACACCTTC. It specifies CASSSRAGIFYGYTF.

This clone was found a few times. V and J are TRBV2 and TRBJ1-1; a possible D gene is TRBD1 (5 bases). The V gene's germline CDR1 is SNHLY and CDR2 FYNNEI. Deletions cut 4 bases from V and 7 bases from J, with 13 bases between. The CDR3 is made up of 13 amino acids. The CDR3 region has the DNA TGTGCCAGCAGTGCCGCGGGACTCCTTGAAGCTTTCTTT. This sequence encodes CASSAAGLLEAFF.

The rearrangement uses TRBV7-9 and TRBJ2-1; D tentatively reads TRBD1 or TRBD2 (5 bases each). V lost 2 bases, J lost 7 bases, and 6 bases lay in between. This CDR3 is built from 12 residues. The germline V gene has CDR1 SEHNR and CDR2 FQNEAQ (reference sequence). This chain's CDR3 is CASSLWGNEQFF. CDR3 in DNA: TGTGCCAGCAGCTTATGGGGGAATGAGCAGTTCTTC.

The CDR3 nucleotides read TGTGCCAGCAGTCAGGCATACAATGAGCAGTTCTTC. Translating gives CASSQAYNEQFF. The chain links TRBV13 to TRBJ2-1; D is unclear. CDR3 size: 12 residues. CDR1 is PRHDT and CDR2 is FYEKMQ in the germline V gene (reference sequence). Trimming took 6 bases from V and 4 from J, leaving 7 bases between them.

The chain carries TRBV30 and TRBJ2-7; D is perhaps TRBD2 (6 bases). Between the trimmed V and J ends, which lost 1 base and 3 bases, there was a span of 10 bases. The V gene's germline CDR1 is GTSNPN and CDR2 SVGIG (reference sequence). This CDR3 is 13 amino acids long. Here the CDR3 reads CAWSAGVVYEQYF. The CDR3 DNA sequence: TGTGCCTGGAGTGCGGGGGTTGTCTACGAGCAGTACTTC. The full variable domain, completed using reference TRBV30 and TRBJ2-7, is SQTIHQWPATLVQPVGSPLSLECTVEGTSNPNLYWYRQAAGRGLQLLFYSVGIGQISSEVPQNLSASRPQDRQFILSSKKLLLSDSGFYLCAWSAGVVYEQYFGPGTRLTVT.

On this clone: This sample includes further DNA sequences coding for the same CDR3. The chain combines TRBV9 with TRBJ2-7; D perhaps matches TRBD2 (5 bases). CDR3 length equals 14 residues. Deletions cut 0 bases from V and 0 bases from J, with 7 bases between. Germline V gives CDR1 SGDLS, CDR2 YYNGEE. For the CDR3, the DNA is TGTGCCAGCAGCGTAGGAGGGAGCTCCTACGAGCAGTACTTC. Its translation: CASSVGGSSYEQYF.

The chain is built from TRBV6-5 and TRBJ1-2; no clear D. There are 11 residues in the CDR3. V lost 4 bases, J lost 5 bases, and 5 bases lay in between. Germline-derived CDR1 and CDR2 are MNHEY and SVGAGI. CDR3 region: CASSFGYGYTF. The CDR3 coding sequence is TGTGCCAGCAGTTTTGGGTATGGCTACACCTTC.

This CDR3 reads CASSLAPDTQYF. The CDR3 DNA is TGCGCCAGCAGCTTGGCGCCAGATACGCAGTATTTT. J is TRBJ2-3 and V is TRBV5-1; D unresolved. CDR1 SGHRS and CDR2 YFSETQ come from the germline V gene. CDR3 length equals 12 residues. V lost 0 bases and J 4 bases, leaving 3 bases between the germline ends.

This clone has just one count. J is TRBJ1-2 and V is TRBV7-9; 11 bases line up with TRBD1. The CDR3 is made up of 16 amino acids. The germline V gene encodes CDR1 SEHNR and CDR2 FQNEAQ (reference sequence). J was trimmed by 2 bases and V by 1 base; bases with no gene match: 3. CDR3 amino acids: CASSLGGQGANYGYTF. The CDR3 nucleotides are TGTGCCAGCAGCTTAGGCGGACAGGGGGCCAACTATGGCTACACCTTC.

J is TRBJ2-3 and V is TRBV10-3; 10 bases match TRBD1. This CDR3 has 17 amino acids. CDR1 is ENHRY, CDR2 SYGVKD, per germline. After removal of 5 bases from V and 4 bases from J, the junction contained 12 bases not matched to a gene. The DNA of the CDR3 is TGTGCCATCAGTTCCCCCTTGCTGACAGGGGGCGCAGATACGCAGTATTTT. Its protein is CAISSPLLTGGADTQYF.

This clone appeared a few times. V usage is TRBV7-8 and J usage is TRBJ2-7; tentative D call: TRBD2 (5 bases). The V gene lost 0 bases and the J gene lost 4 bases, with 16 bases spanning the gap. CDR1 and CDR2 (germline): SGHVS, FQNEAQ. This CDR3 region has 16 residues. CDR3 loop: CASSLASAGLVYEQYF. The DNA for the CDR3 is TGTGCCAGCAGCTTAGCGTCGGCAGGACTGGTTTACGAGCAGTACTTC.

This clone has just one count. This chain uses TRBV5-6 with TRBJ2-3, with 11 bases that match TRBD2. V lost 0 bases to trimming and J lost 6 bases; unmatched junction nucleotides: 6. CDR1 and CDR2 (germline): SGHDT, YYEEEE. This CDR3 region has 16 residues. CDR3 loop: CASSLGIAGGFDTQYF. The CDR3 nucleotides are TGTGCCAGCAGCTTGGGCATAGCGGGGGGGTTCGATACGCAGTATTTT.

The CDR3 loop reads CASSQALGLSYEQYF. The DNA of the CDR3 is TGCGCCAGCAGCCAAGCCCTCGGCCTCTCCTACGAGCAGTACTTC. The chain recombines TRBV4-3 with TRBJ2-7; D is undetermined. Germline-derived CDR1 and CDR2 are LGHNA and YSLEER. This CDR3 is built from 15 residues. Between the trimmed V and J ends, which lost 1 base and 0 bases, there was a span of 10 bases.

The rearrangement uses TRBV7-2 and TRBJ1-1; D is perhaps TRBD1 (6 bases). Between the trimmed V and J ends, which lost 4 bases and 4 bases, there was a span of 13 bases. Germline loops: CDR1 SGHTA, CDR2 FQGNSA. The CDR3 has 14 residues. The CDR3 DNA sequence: TGTGCCAGCAGCTCAACCGGGACACTCACTGAAGCTTTCTTT. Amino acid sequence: CASSSTGTLTEAFF.

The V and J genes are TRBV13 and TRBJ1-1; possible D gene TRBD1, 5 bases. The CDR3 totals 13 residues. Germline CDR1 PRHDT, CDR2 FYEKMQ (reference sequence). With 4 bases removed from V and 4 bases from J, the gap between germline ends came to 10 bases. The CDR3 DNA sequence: TGTGCCAGCAGCTCATCAGGGATCACTGAAGCTTTCTTT. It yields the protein CASSSSGITEAFF.

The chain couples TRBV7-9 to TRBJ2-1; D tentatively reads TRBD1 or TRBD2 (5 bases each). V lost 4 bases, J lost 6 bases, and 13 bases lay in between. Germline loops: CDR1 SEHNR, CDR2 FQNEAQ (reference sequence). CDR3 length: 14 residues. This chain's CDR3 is CASSSDGTFNEQFF. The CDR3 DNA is TGTGCCAGCAGCTCCGACGGGACGTTCAATGAGCAGTTCTTC.

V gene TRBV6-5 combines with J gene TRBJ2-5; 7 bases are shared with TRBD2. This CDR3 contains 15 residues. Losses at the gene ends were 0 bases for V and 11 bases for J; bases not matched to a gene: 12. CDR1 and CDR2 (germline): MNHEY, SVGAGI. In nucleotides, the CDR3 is TGTGCCAGCAGTTACTCGTCGGATGGGGGGGACGCGCAGTACTTC. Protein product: CASSYSSDGGDAQYF.